This T cell receptor beta chain was recorded in a study of CD8 T cells in Susac syndrome. This CDR3 is built from 16 residues. V was shortened by 5 bases and J by 6 bases, with 20 bases between the two germline ends. The germline V gene has CDR1 LNHDA and CDR2 SQIVND (reference sequence). RNA was extracted with the RNeasy kit, and a quantity of 0.5 to 1 ug was reverse transcribed using random hexamers. In TCRdb, the immunoSEQ multiplex PCR reads were re-called with MiXCR into one record per CDR3 protein. The table shows approximately 170,000 distinct CDR3 sequences, with around 92% occurring only once.

The chain has TRBV19 and TRBJ1-5; D is uncertain. The sequencing sample was made of CD4+ T cells from PBMCs. This receptor was taken from a human donor in good health. CDR3 sequence reads: CASSATLQTGGQPQHF. The CDR3 DNA sequence: TGTGCCAGTAGTGCCACCCTCCAGACCGGAGGTCAGCCCCAGCATTTT.